This T cell receptor beta chain is from a study of control samples from healthy donors and cancer patients. The protocol was immunoSEQ multiplex PCR, while the TCRdb copy is restricted to in-frame clones and leaves out a portion. The sample contains 100,000 or so clones, roughly nine tenths of which appear only once. This clone was observed once. Trimming removed 3 bases from V and 0 bases from J, with 11 bases in between. Germline assignment: CDR1 KGHSH and CDR2 LQKENI. The CDR3 contains 15 residues. The receptor comes from a woman between 25 and 40 years old in good health. The sequencing input was blood. This sequence joins TRBV18 and TRBJ1-1, with D possibly TRBD1 on 5 matching bases. The DNA of the CDR3 is TGTGCCAGCTCACCCGGGGGACGGCTGAACACTGAAGCTTTCTTT. Protein sequence: CASSPGGRLNTEAFF.